A single sample gave rise to the 31 T cell receptor beta chains below, sequenced in a study of shared clonotypes between healthy human individuals. Libraries were prepared by immunoSEQ multiplex PCR; TCRdb keeps only in-frame clonotypes and omits some of them. Among 950,000 to 1,300,000 clones listed, 65% to 75% were seen once. Input material: memory CD4+ T cells sorted from blood. Subset described: CD45RA-negative fraction. The receptors were sampled from a man younger than 35 in good health.

V usage is TRBV6-1 and J usage is TRBJ2-2; the D is unclear. V dropped 4 bases and J dropped 1 base, with 4 bases sitting between them. Looked up from germline, CDR1 is MNHNS and CDR2 is SASEGT. The CDR3 is 13 amino acids. In DNA form, the CDR3 reads TGTGCCAGCAGTGGACTGAACACCGGGGAGCTGTTTTTT. This codes for CASSGLNTGELFF.

This chain links TRBV7-3 with TRBJ2-3, with D possibly called TRBD1 or TRBD2 (6 bases each). The CDR3 has 15 amino acids. The germline V gene encodes CDR1 SGHTA and CDR2 FQGTGA. V was trimmed by 3 bases and J by 5 bases, leaving 15 bases between them. The CDR3 spells CASSLGGARGDTQYF. CDR3 nucleotide sequence: TGTGCCAGCAGCTTGGGGGGCGCGCGAGGAGATACGCAGTATTTT.

The genes are TRBV4-3 and TRBJ2-7; 15 bases map to TRBD2. Germline CDR1 is LGHNA and CDR2 is YSLEER. The CDR3 length is 17 residues. Unmatched junction bases numbered 5, after V lost 1 base and J lost 4 bases. The CDR3 protein is CASSQAGLAGGPYEQYF. Here the CDR3 DNA reads TGCGCCAGCAGCCAAGCCGGACTAGCGGGAGGGCCATACGAGCAGTACTTC.

This clone showed up just a few times. The chain combines TRBV5-4 with TRBJ1-1, with D tentatively TRBD1 (5 bases). Germline V CDR1 and CDR2: SGHNT, YYREEE (reference sequence). The CDR3 runs to 16 residues. Trimming took off 4 bases at V and 0 bases at J, with 16 bases between the two ends. CDR3 nucleotides: TGTGCCAGCAGCGTGAGGAGGGGCCAAATGAACACTGAAGCTTTCTTT. Its protein is CASSVRRGQMNTEAFF. Full variable domain (remainder filled in from reference TRBV5-4 and TRBJ1-1): ETGVTQSPTHLIKTRGQQVTLRCSSQSGHNTVSWYQQALGQGPQFIFQYYREEENGRGNFPPRFSGLQFPNYSSELNVNALELDDSALYLCASSVRRGQMNTEAFFGQGTRLTVV.

The chain couples TRBV28 to TRBJ1-2, with D possibly matching TRBD1 (6 bases). This CDR3 is 14 amino acids long. V was cut by 3 bases and J by 8 bases, with 16 bases left in between. Germline V CDR1 and CDR2: MDHEN, SYDVKM. The CDR3 DNA sequence: TGTGCCAGCAGTTTGGGGGGCAGGGTGGACGGCTACACCTTC. It encodes CASSLGGRVDGYTF.

CDR3 DNA: TGTGCCAGCAGCTTGACAGGCGGTGGTTTCTATGGCTACACCTTC. It yields the protein CASSLTGGGFYGYTF. V is TRBV7-9 and J is TRBJ1-2; D is perhaps TRBD1 (6 bases). This CDR3 is built from 15 residues. Trimming stripped 3 bases from V and 4 bases from J, with 15 bases between. Germline V gene lookup returns CDR1 SEHNR and CDR2 FQNEAQ (reference sequence). The full variable domain, rest sourced from reference TRBV7-9 and TRBJ1-2, is DTGVSQNPRHKITKRGQNVTFRCDPISEHNRLYWYRQTLGQGPEFLTYFQNEAQLEKSRLLSDRFSAERPKGSFSTLEIQRTEQGDSAMYLCASSLTGGGFYGYTFGSGTRLTVV.

CDR3 region: CASSFPGGETQYF. CDR3 DNA sequence: TGTGCCAGCAGCTTTCCAGGCGGGGAGACCCAGTACTTC. The chain recombines TRBV7-6 with TRBJ2-5; the D gene is possibly TRBD2 (5 bases). The length of the CDR3 is 13 residues. The V and J ends lost 3 bases and 5 bases respectively, with 10 bases between them. Germline CDR1 reads SGHVS; CDR2 reads FNYEAQ.

The CDR3 region has the DNA TGTGCCAGCAGTTTACTTAGGGACGAGCAGTACTTC. Translated: CASSLLRDEQYF. V and J are TRBV28 and TRBJ2-7; no reliable D call. The length of the CDR3 is 12 residues. V was clipped by 2 bases and J by 5 bases, with 7 bases between them. Looked up from germline, CDR1 is MDHEN and CDR2 is SYDVKM.

The chain combines TRBV28 with TRBJ1-5; D might be TRBD1 (6 bases). This CDR3 has 15 amino acids. CDR1 is MDHEN, CDR2 SYDVKM, per germline. Trimming removed 10 bases from V and 5 bases from J, with 21 bases in between. The CDR3 nucleotides are TGTGCCACCCAATACCTCGACAGGCAAGATCAGCCCCAGCATTTT. Translating it yields CATQYLDRQDQPQHF.

This sequence joins TRBV11-3 and TRBJ1-1; no reliable D call. This CDR3 contains 15 residues. Germline lookup yields CDR1 SGHNT and CDR2 YENEEA. Trimming left V 5 bases short and J 1 base short, with 14 bases between. The CDR3: CASSPKEGPNTEAFF. The CDR3 DNA reads as TGTGCCAGCAGCCCCAAAGAGGGTCCGAACACTGAAGCTTTCTTT.

CDR3 sequence reads: CASSQQRGAGANTGELFF. In DNA form, the CDR3 reads TGCGCCAGCAGCCAACAAAGGGGAGCGGGGGCGAACACCGGGGAGCTGTTTTTT. The chain uses TRBV4-1 and TRBJ2-2; 8 bases map to TRBD2. This CDR3 is built from 18 residues. CDR1 is MGHRA and CDR2 is YSYEKL in the germline V gene. V lost 2 bases, J lost 0 bases, and 8 bases stayed unmatched.

The V gene is TRBV7-2, the J gene TRBJ2-1; possible D gene TRBD2, 5 bases. The CDR3 covers 15 residues. Between the trimmed V and J ends, which lost 2 bases and 8 bases, there was a span of 16 bases. Germline assignment: CDR1 SGHTA and CDR2 FQGNSA. CDR3 bases: TGTGCCAGCAGCTTACATCCTAGCCAGGTCGATGAGCAGTTCTTC. This gives the protein CASSLHPSQVDEQFF.

V is TRBV9 and J is TRBJ2-5, with 11 bases that match TRBD2. Per the germline V gene, CDR1 is SGDLS and CDR2 is YYNGEE. Trimming at V came to 3 bases and at J to 4 bases, leaving 2 bases not matched to a gene. This CDR3 is built from 14 residues. This CDR3 is CASSGGLAGETQYF. For the CDR3, the DNA is TGTGCCAGCAGCGGAGGACTAGCGGGAGAGACCCAGTACTTC. Using reference TRBV9 and TRBJ2-5 for the parts outside the CDR3, the full variable domain is DSGVTQTPKHLITATGQRVTLRCSPRSGDLSVYWYQQSLDQGLQFLIQYYNGEERAKGNILERFSAQQFPDLHSELNLSSLELGDSALYFCASSGGLAGETQYFGPGTRLLVL.

The J gene is TRBJ2-1, the V gene TRBV7-2, with TRBD1 matching 8 bases. V lost 4 bases to trimming and J lost 6 bases; unmatched junction nucleotides: 8. The CDR3 runs 15 residues. From germline, CDR1 is SGHTA and CDR2 FQGNSA. The CDR3 bases are TGTGCCAGCAGCTACGGTGGGACAGGCGTCAATGAGCAGTTCTTC. Translating gives CASSYGGTGVNEQFF.

The sample holds a few counts of this clone. The genes are TRBV10-3 and TRBJ2-3; 7 bases are a match to TRBD2. The CDR3 is 15 residues long. CDR1 and CDR2 (germline): ENHRY, SYGVKD. The V segment lost 4 bases and the J segment 0 bases; nucleotides outside the gene matches: 4. The CDR3 sequence: CAISGGTTSTDTQYF. CDR3 DNA sequence: TGTGCCATCAGTGGCGGGACTACTAGCACAGATACGCAGTATTTT.

This clone was seen only once. The chain combines TRBV5-1 with TRBJ2-1; TRBD1 agrees at 9 bases. The germline V gene has CDR1 SGHRS and CDR2 YFSETQ. This CDR3 is 15 amino acids long. The J segment lost 4 bases and the V segment lost 2 bases, leaving 4 bases of the junction unmatched. The CDR3 loop reads CASSFGQGPYNEQFF. In DNA form, the CDR3 reads TGCGCCAGCAGCTTCGGACAGGGGCCATACAATGAGCAGTTCTTC. The complete variable domain, with remaining parts taken from reference TRBV5-1 and TRBJ2-1, reads KAGVTQTPRYLIKTRGQQVTLSCSPISGHRSVSWYQQTPGQGLQFLFEYFSETQRNKGNFPGRFSGRQFSNSRSEMNVSTLELGDSALYLCASSFGQGPYNEQFFGPGTRLTVL.

The V gene is TRBV11-2, the J gene TRBJ2-2, with D possibly matching TRBD2 (5 bases). The CDR3 sequence is 14 residues long. V lost 2 bases to trimming and J lost 5 bases, with 9 bases between them. The germline V gene has CDR1 SGHAT and CDR2 FQNNGV. The CDR3 sequence is CASSLRRETGELFF. The CDR3 nucleotides are TGTGCCAGCAGCTTAAGACGGGAAACCGGGGAGCTGTTTTTT. The whole variable domain, remainder taken from reference TRBV11-2 and TRBJ2-2, is EAGVAQSPRYKIIEKRQSVAFWCNPISGHATLYWYQQILGQGPKLLIQFQNNGVVDDSQLPKDRFSAERLKGVDSTLKIQPAKLEDSAVYLCASSLRRETGELFFGEGSRLTVL.

V usage is TRBV5-6 and J usage is TRBJ1-5; D ambiguous. This CDR3 is built from 15 residues. Trimming cost V 4 bases and J 1 base, with 12 bases left between them. Germline CDR1 SGHDT, CDR2 YYEEEE. The CDR3 reads CASSLGQVSNQPQHF. CDR3 DNA: TGTGCCAGCAGCCTCGGGCAGGTGAGCAATCAGCCCCAGCATTTT.

The rearrangement uses TRBV6-1 and TRBJ1-1; tentatively, D is TRBD1 (6 bases). Germline CDR1 and CDR2: MNHNS and SASEGT. Trimming removed 8 bases from V and 2 bases from J, with 12 bases in between. The CDR3 length is 13 residues. This CDR3 reads CASLGHINTEAFF. CDR3 DNA: TGTGCCAGCTTGGGACATATCAACACTGAAGCTTTCTTT.

The genes are TRBV19 and TRBJ1-2; TRBD1 is a possible D gene (6 bases). Trimming removed 9 bases from V and 3 bases from J, with 17 bases in between. The length of the CDR3 is 14 residues. Germline CDR1 and CDR2: LNHDA and SQIVND (reference sequence). As DNA, the CDR3 is TGTGCCAGCCACGGTCCGGGACAAGACTATGGCTACACCTTC. Its translation: CASHGPGQDYGYTF.

With respect to this clone: This sample also contains other DNA sequences that code for the same CDR3. CDR3 in DNA: TGTGCCAGCACCACTAGGACAGGGGGCAACTATGGCTACACCTTC. It specifies CASTTRTGGNYGYTF. This chain links TRBV6-5 with TRBJ1-2; 11 bases map to TRBD1. After removal of 7 bases from V and 2 bases from J, the junction contained 6 bases not matched to a gene. CDR3 length: 15 residues. Germline CDR1 is MNHEY and CDR2 is SVGAGI.

About this clone itself: Other nucleotide sequences from this sample produce the same CDR3. This sequence joins TRBV5-6 and TRBJ2-7, with D perhaps TRBD2 (5 bases). CDR1 and CDR2 from the germline V gene are SGHDT and YYEEEE. V was shortened by 3 bases and J by 1 base, with 8 bases between the two germline ends. The CDR3 is 13 residues long. DNA for the CDR3: TGTGCCAGCAGCTCGGGATTATCCTACGAGCAGTACTTC. Its translation is CASSSGLSYEQYF.

The chain joins TRBV6-1 to TRBJ1-1, with D tentatively TRBD1 (6 bases). The germline gives CDR1 MNHNS, CDR2 SASEGT. The V end was cut by 3 bases, the J end by 1 base, with 21 bases between. The CDR3 has 18 residues. CDR3 bases: TGTGCCAGCAGTGACGGTGGCAGGGGCCCAACTTGGAACACTGAAGCTTTCTTT. Protein product: CASSDGGRGPTWNTEAFF.

This clone was seen just once. The rearrangement links TRBV7-6 to TRBJ2-5; 7 bases line up with TRBD2. CDR1 SGHVS and CDR2 FNYEAQ come from the germline V gene. This CDR3 has 14 amino acids. The junction had 4 bases not matched to a gene; V was cut back by 5 bases and J by 1 base. The CDR3, as DNA: TGTGCCAGCAGCCCCAGGACTAGCCAAGAGACCCAGTACTTC. Translating gives CASSPRTSQETQYF.

V and J are TRBV7-2 and TRBJ2-7; the D gene is possibly TRBD1 (6 bases). Trimming pared 4 bases from V and 7 bases from J, leaving 8 bases between. This CDR3 has 11 amino acids. Germline CDR1 SGHTA, CDR2 FQGNSA. The CDR3 bases are TGTGCCAGCAGCTGGGGGCGGGAGCAGTACTTC. Protein sequence: CASSWGREQYF.

The V gene is TRBV7-9, the J gene TRBJ1-4, with D unclear. This CDR3 is built from 15 residues. Germline V gene sequence: CDR1 SEHNR, CDR2 FQNEAQ (reference sequence). V lost 1 base and J 0 bases, leaving 6 bases between the germline ends. The CDR3 is CASSLVTPTNEKLFF. The CDR3 coding sequence is TGTGCCAGCAGCTTAGTAACTCCAACTAATGAAAAACTGTTTTTT.

This chain joins TRBV15 and TRBJ1-4; TRBD1 might be the D (6 bases). With 0 bases removed from V and 7 bases from J, the gap between germline ends came to 12 bases. CDR1 is LNHNV and CDR2 is YYDKDF in the germline V gene (reference sequence). The length of the CDR3 is 15 residues. CDR3 nucleotide sequence: TGTGCCACCAGCAGAGATCGGGGGGCTATTGAAAAACTGTTTTTT. Its protein is CATSRDRGAIEKLFF.

This clone was picked up a small number of times. This chain uses TRBV15 with TRBJ2-3, with D maybe TRBD2 (6 bases). Trimming took off 1 base at V and 0 bases at J, with 14 bases between the two ends. The CDR3 is 17 residues long. Germline V gene sequence: CDR1 LNHNV, CDR2 YYDKDF (reference sequence). The CDR3 protein is CATSRGASGSSTDTQYF. CDR3 coding DNA: TGTGCCACCAGCAGAGGGGCGAGCGGGTCTAGCACAGATACGCAGTATTTT.

The chain has TRBV5-1 and TRBJ2-3; TRBD2 agrees at 7 bases. Looked up from germline, CDR1 is SGHRS and CDR2 is YFSETQ. This CDR3 is 14 amino acids long. Unmatched junction bases numbered 9, after V lost 4 bases and J lost 7 bases. CDR3 nucleotide sequence: TGCGCCAGCAGCCGAAGCGGGGACGAGAATACGCAGTATTTT. Its protein product is CASSRSGDENTQYF. Variable domain in full (rest from reference TRBV5-1 and TRBJ2-3): KAGVTQTPRYLIKTRGQQVTLSCSPISGHRSVSWYQQTPGQGLQFLFEYFSETQRNKGNFPGRFSGRQFSNSRSEMNVSTLELGDSALYLCASSRSGDENTQYFGPGTRLTVL.

The V call is TRBV7-9, the J call TRBJ2-7; D possibly matches TRBD1 or TRBD2 (5 bases each). Deletions cut 11 bases from V and 0 bases from J, with 17 bases between. This CDR3 is 14 amino acids long. The V gene's germline CDR1 is SEHNR and CDR2 FQNEAQ (reference sequence). CDR3 loop: CAGGTTGSSYEQYF. CDR3 nucleotide sequence: TGTGCCGGGGGTACTACTGGGAGCTCCTACGAGCAGTACTTC.

V gene TRBV7-6 combines with J gene TRBJ1-3; possible D gene TRBD1, 6 bases. Germline assignment: CDR1 SGHVS and CDR2 FNYEAQ. V was pared by 1 base and J by 2 bases, with 9 bases between. The CDR3 runs 15 residues. CDR3: CASSLGGATGNTIYF. DNA for the CDR3: TGTGCCAGCAGCTTAGGGGGGGCCACTGGAAACACCATATATTTT. Together with reference TRBV7-6 and TRBJ1-3, the CDR3 gives the full variable domain: GAGVSQSPRYKVTKRGQDVALRCDPISGHVSLYWYRQALGQGPEFLTYFNYEAQQDKSGLPNDRFSAERPEGSISTLTIQRTEQRDSAMYRCASSLGGATGNTIYFGEGSWLTVV.